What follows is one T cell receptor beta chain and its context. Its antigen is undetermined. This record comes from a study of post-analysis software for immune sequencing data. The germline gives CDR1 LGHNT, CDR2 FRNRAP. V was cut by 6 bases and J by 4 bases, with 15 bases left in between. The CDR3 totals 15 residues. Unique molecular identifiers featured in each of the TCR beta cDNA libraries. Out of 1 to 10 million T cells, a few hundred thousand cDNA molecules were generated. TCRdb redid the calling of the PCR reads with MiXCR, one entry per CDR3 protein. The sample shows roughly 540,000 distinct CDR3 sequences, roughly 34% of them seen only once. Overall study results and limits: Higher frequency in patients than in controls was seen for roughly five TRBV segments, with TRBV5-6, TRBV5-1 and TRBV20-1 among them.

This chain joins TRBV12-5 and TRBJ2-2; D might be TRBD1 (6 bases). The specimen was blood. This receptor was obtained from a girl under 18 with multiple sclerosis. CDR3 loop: CASGSSGTTTGELFF. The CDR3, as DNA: TGTGCTAGTGGATCCTCCGGGACAACCACCGGGGAGCTGTTTTTT.